This T cell receptor beta chain came from a study of T cells in women clearing cervical HPV infection. The data were produced by immunoSEQ multiplex PCR, yet TCRdb's version contains in-frame clones alone and is incomplete. The sample's table shows about 31,000 clones. V shed 3 bases, J shed 1 base, and the junction held 4 bases outside the gene matches. The V gene's germline CDR1 is SGHNT and CDR2 YYREEE (reference sequence). The CDR3 runs 15 residues. For this clone: The read finishes 3 residues shy of the CDR3 end, and the germline J gene is used to complete it.

The chain links TRBV5-4 to TRBJ1-1; 9 bases agree with TRBD1. This sequence was found in a woman aged 18 to 75 with a cervical HPV16 infection that either progressed to CIN3+ or cleared (not recorded which). The sequenced material came from blood buffy coat. The CDR3: CASSSPGQGNTEAFF. The sequenced CDR3 bases are TGTGCCAGCAGCTCGCCGGGACAGGGGAACACTGAA.